This T cell receptor (beta chain) was captured in a study of control samples from healthy donors and cancer patients. This clone appeared once. Germline CDR1 reads LGHDT; CDR2 reads YNNKEL (reference sequence). V lost 1 base, J lost 7 bases, and 0 bases stayed unmatched. The CDR3 contains 15 residues. This table comes from immunoSEQ multiplex PCR, and its TCRdb copy is limited to in-frame clones, with some not included. This sample yields some 130,000 clones, of which approximately 94% are seen a single time; roughly 1.7% belongs to the top ten. Input material: PBMCs. The gene calls are TRBV3-1 (or the pseudogene TRBV3-2) and TRBJ2-1; 14 bases agree with TRBD2. This sequence was found in a man in his forties or fifties with head and neck cancer. CDR3 in amino acids: CASSQGLAGGNEQFF. CDR3 coding DNA: TGTGCCAGCAGCCAAGGACTAGCGGGAGGGAATGAGCAGTTCTTC.